This TCR beta chain was sequenced during a study of shared clonotypes between healthy human individuals. In the source study's methods: ImmunoSEQ output held junction-only sequences without quality scores, so filtering differed. Some clones are missing from TCRdb's copy, which holds only in-frame ones; the method was immunoSEQ multiplex PCR. V and J calls plus clone size are reproduced from that table; the DNA served to infer D and trimming. The sample includes under 1,100,000 clones, 65% to 75% of them seen just once. Germline-derived CDR1 and CDR2 are SGHRS and YFSETQ. This CDR3 contains 14 residues.

Sequences were obtained from memory CD4+ T cells sorted from blood. Subset noted: CD45RA-negative fraction. The chain recombines TRBV5-1 with TRBJ2-5; D remains ambiguous. The DNA end is a closer match to TRBJ2-7, so the J assignment may be wrong. This receptor was obtained from a man aged 18-30 years in good health. CDR3 amino acids: CASSLGAQVYEQYF. The CDR3 DNA sequence: TGCGCCAGCAGCTTGGGAGCGCAGGTCTACGAGCAGTACTTC.